Listed here are 27 T cell receptor beta chains from one sample, sequenced in a study of neurological immune-mediated disorders. From the 5' RACE reads, TCRdb called clonotypes with MiXCR, one entry per CDR3 protein. The repertoire holds roughly 100,000 distinct CDR3 sequences, 11% seen once, with 3.1% in the top ten. The time point was: longitudinal time-point 3. The sequencing sample was made of PBMCs. All receptors derive from a female donor with HTLV-1-associated myelopathy (HAM/TSP).

This clonotype showed up many times. This sequence joins TRBV4-3 and TRBJ1-1, with D possibly TRBD1 on 6 matching bases. CDR3 size: 14 residues. V lost 3 bases, J lost 5 bases, and 13 bases lay in between. Germline CDR1 is LGHNA and CDR2 is YSLEER. DNA of the CDR3: TGCGCCAGCAGCCAGGGGGCGAGAGGGACTGAAGCTTTCTTT. Amino acids: CASSQGARGTEAFF.

The chain uses TRBV21-1 and TRBJ1-5; no DNA check was done on the table's D call, TRBD1. TRBV21-1 is noted as a pseudogene. This CDR3 has 19 residues. CDR3 amino acids: CASSKQGGVRGRRNQPQHF. The CDR3 region has the DNA TGTGCCAGCAGCAAACAAGGAGGGGTAAGGGGGCGACGAAATCAGCCCCAGCATTTT.

This clonotype has a handful of counts. CDR3 region: CSAIQTGGGEAFF. CDR3 bases: TGCAGTGCTATCCAGACAGGGGGGGGTGAAGCTTTCTTT. This chain uses TRBV20-1 with TRBJ1-1; the match to TRBD1 covers 9 bases. This CDR3 is 13 amino acids long. V gave up 4 bases and J gave up 7 bases; unmatched junction bases: 7. The germline CDR1 and CDR2 sequences are DFQATT and SNEGSKA (reference sequence).

The sample holds a few counts of this clonotype. J is TRBJ2-1 and V is TRBV7-8; 10 nucleotides align to TRBD1. V shed 4 bases and J 5 bases; nucleotides not matched to a gene: 5. CDR3 length: 15 amino acids. The germline V gene has CDR1 SGHVS and CDR2 FQNEAQ. The CDR3 reads CASSWGQGSNNEQFF. The CDR3 region has the DNA TGTGCCAGCAGCTGGGGACAGGGGTCCAACAATGAGCAGTTCTTC.

This clonotype has at least ten counts. V is TRBV12-3 or TRBV12-4 and J is TRBJ1-5, with 7 bases identical to TRBD1. Losses at the gene ends were 5 bases for V and 3 bases for J; bases not matched to a gene: 7. The CDR3 has 15 amino acids. CDR3 bases: TGTGCCAGCAGTCCGGCGACAGGGAACAATCAGCCCCAGCATTTT. This translates into CASSPATGNNQPQHF.

In its sample, this clonotype was seen many times. V is TRBV28 and J is TRBJ2-3; 7 positions match TRBD2. Germline V gene sequence: CDR1 MDHEN, CDR2 SYDVKM. The CDR3 covers 15 residues. V lost 8 bases to trimming and J lost 5 bases; unmatched junction nucleotides: 13. CDR3 nucleotides: TGTGCCAGCGGCCCTAGCGGCCTCGGGGAAGATACGCAGTATTTT. It yields the protein CASGPSGLGEDTQYF. Based on the CDR3 plus reference TRBV28 and TRBJ2-3, the full variable domain is DVKVTQSSRYLVKRTGEKVFLECVQDMDHENMFWYRQDPGLGLRLIYFSYDVKMKEKGDIPEGYSVSREKKERFSLILESASTNQTSMYLCASGPSGLGEDTQYFGPGTRLTVL.

This clonotype was seen at least ten times. This chain joins TRBV12-3 or TRBV12-4 and TRBJ2-7; D is perhaps TRBD2 (7 bases). This CDR3 comprises 16 residues. V lost 5 bases to trimming and J lost 0 bases, with 17 bases between them. CDR3 amino acids: CASSPPSGGHSYEQYF. Here the CDR3 DNA reads TGTGCCAGCAGTCCCCCGTCCGGGGGGCACTCCTACGAGCAGTACTTC.

The rearrangement uses TRBV5-1 and TRBJ2-3, with TRBD2 as a possible D gene (5 bases). Trimming left V 1 base short and J 2 bases short, with 8 bases between. CDR3 length: 14 residues. The germline gives CDR1 SGHRS, CDR2 YFSETQ. DNA of the CDR3: TGCGCCAGCAGCTTGCTGGGAGACACAGATACGCAGTATTTT. The encoded protein is CASSLLGDTDTQYF. Using reference TRBV5-1 and TRBJ2-3 for the parts outside the CDR3, the full variable domain is KAGVTQTPRYLIKTRGQQVTLSCSPISGHRSVSWYQQTPGQGLQFLFEYFSETQRNKGNFPGRFSGRQFSNSRSEMNVSTLELGDSALYLCASSLLGDTDTQYFGPGTRLTVL.

Comment on this clonotype: The conserved phenylalanine or tryptophan normally closing the CDR3 is absent here, so this likely arose from a read error. Because the CDR3's place on the DNA is in doubt, the DNA is left out and the CDR3 is given as listed by TCRdb. The chain recombines TRBV15 with TRBJ2-7; TRBD2, the D gene given by the table, was not confirmed from the DNA. Termini included, the CDR3 measures 15 amino acids. Germline V lookup: CDR1 LNHNV, CDR2 YYDKDF (reference sequence). CDR3 protein: CATSRGGEAGGELYI.

The genes are TRBV30 and TRBJ2-3, with unresolved D. Trimming pared 4 bases from V and 0 bases from J, leaving 8 bases between. The CDR3 length is 13 residues. Germline CDR1 is GTSNPN and CDR2 is SVGIG (reference sequence). The CDR3 is CAWNRVSTDTQYF. CDR3 DNA: TGTGCCTGGAATCGGGTTAGCACAGATACGCAGTATTTT.

The rearrangement uses TRBV12-3 or TRBV12-4 and TRBJ1-2, with D maybe TRBD1 (5 bases). The CDR3 is made up of 10 amino acids. V shed 6 bases and J shed 9 bases, with 8 bases lying between them. As DNA, the CDR3 is TGTGCCAGCAGGGGACTTAGCTACACCTTC. This encodes CASRGLSYTF.

This clonotype was detected many times. The chain employs TRBV28 and TRBJ2-6; TRBD1 matches 8 bases. Germline values: CDR1 MDHEN, CDR2 SYDVKM. V was pared by 10 bases and J by 0 bases, with 11 bases of the junction left unmatched. The CDR3 is 17 amino acids. CDR3 nucleotides: TGTGCCACTATCAACTGGACAGGGAGCTCTGGGGCCAACGTCCTGACTTTC. It codes for CATINWTGSSGANVLTF.

In this sample, this clonotype turned up many times. The chain employs TRBV5-1 and TRBJ1-1; D might be TRBD1 (5 bases). Per the germline V gene, CDR1 is SGHRS and CDR2 is YFSETQ. The CDR3 sequence is 15 residues long. The V and J ends lost 0 bases and 1 base respectively, with 10 bases between them. CDR3 nucleotides: TGCGCCAGCAGCTTGGAGGGACGGCCGAACACTGAAGCTTTCTTT. Residues: CASSLEGRPNTEAFF.

This clonotype was seen ten or more times. This chain links TRBV5-1 with TRBJ2-5, with TRBD2 matching over 10 bases. Germline trimming cut 4 bases from V and 5 bases from J; bases unmatched to any gene: 11. The germline V gene encodes CDR1 SGHRS and CDR2 YFSETQ. The CDR3 is made up of 16 amino acids. In nucleotides, the CDR3 is TGCGCCAGCAGCGCGGGCCAGCGGGGGGGCGAGGAGACCCAGTACTTC. This encodes CASSAGQRGGEETQYF.

This clonotype was seen a few times. This rearrangement joins TRBV5-1 to TRBJ1-3; the D is unclear. V was trimmed by 2 bases and J by 1 base, leaving 22 bases between them. Per the germline V gene, CDR1 is SGHRS and CDR2 is YFSETQ. This CDR3 is 19 amino acids long. The CDR3 bases are TGCGCCAGCAGCTTAATGGCCCGAATAACTGGAGGGTCTGGAAACACCATATATTTT. Translated: CASSLMARITGGSGNTIYF.

The chain combines TRBV6-5 with TRBJ2-2, with 8 positions matching TRBD2. Germline CDR1 reads MNHEY; CDR2 reads SVGAGI. The V gene end was trimmed by 0 bases and the J gene end by 9 bases; junction bases not matched to a gene: 6. This CDR3 has 15 residues. The CDR3 region is CASSYSRSGGRELFF. In DNA, the CDR3 is TGTGCCAGCAGTTACTCGAGAAGCGGGGGCAGGGAGCTGTTTTTT.

This clonotype was counted ten times or more. The rearrangement uses TRBV7-8 and TRBJ2-3; 10 bases fit TRBD2. Trimming took 5 bases from V and 1 from J; bases not matched to a gene: 6. This CDR3 has 16 amino acids. From germline, CDR1 is SGHVS and CDR2 FQNEAQ. CDR3 DNA: TGTGCCAGCAGCCCTTCCGGACTAGCGGGCACAGATACGCAGTATTTT. Protein sequence: CASSPSGLAGTDTQYF.

This clonotype was detected ten times or more. This sequence joins TRBV11-2 and TRBJ2-3, with 12 bases aligning to TRBD2. There are 14 residues in the CDR3. Germline V gene lookup returns CDR1 SGHAT and CDR2 FQNNGV. V was pared by 6 bases and J by 5 bases, with 3 bases of the junction left unmatched. CDR3 region: CASSPLAGGDTQYF. CDR3 bases: TGTGCCAGCAGTCCACTAGCGGGGGGAGATACGCAGTATTTT.

This clonotype was counted many times. V and J are TRBV7-2 and TRBJ2-5; TRBD2 matches at 7 bases. This CDR3 is 14 amino acids long. V gave up 3 bases and J gave up 4 bases; unmatched junction bases: 5. CDR1 SGHTA and CDR2 FQGNSA come from the germline V gene. The CDR3 coding sequence is TGTGCCAGCAGCTTCCAGCGGGGTGCAGAGACCCAGTACTTC. Protein product: CASSFQRGAETQYF.

This clonotype was detected many times. The V gene is TRBV5-1, the J gene TRBJ2-7; no clear D. The V end was cut by 0 bases, the J end by 5 bases, with 9 bases between. The CDR3 loop spans 13 amino acids. The germline gives CDR1 SGHRS, CDR2 YFSETQ. CDR3: CASSLVGQDEQYF. The CDR3 nucleotides read TGCGCCAGCAGCTTGGTTGGTCAAGACGAGCAGTACTTC.

This clonotype came up many times. The CDR3 bases are TGTGCCAGCAGCTTAAACAGGGGAGGCTACGAGCAGTACTTC. Residues: CASSLNRGGYEQYF. This chain links TRBV7-9 with TRBJ2-7; the D gene is possibly TRBD1 (7 bases). Germline-derived CDR1 and CDR2 are SEHNR and FQNEAQ (reference sequence). The V and J ends lost 2 bases and 3 bases respectively, with 11 bases between them. The CDR3 has 14 amino acids.

This clonotype occurred many times. This chain connects TRBV28 to TRBJ2-7, with TRBD1 matching 9 bases. From germline, CDR1 is MDHEN and CDR2 SYDVKM. V dropped 2 bases and J dropped 4; count of bases not matched to a gene: 3. This CDR3 region has 14 residues. The CDR3, as DNA: TGTGCCAGCAGTTTAAAGGGACAGGGTTACGAGCAGTACTTC. Residues: CASSLKGQGYEQYF.

At least ten counts were recorded for this clonotype. The rearrangement joins TRBV7-2 to TRBJ2-5; 14 bases match TRBD2. Trimming took 3 bases from V and 4 from J; bases not matched to a gene: 1. This CDR3 comprises 15 residues. The germline gives CDR1 SGHTA, CDR2 FQGNSA. CDR3 sequence (DNA): TGTGCCAGCAGCTTGGGACTAGCGGGGGTAGAGACCCAGTACTTC. Protein product: CASSLGLAGVETQYF.

About this clonotype: A read error may be the cause here, since a much bigger clone is one base away. In DNA form, the CDR3 reads TGTGCCAGCAGTTACGGGCTGAGCGCGTGGGAGCAGTACTTC. Translation gives CASSYGLSAWEQYF. The chain recombines TRBV6-6 with TRBJ2-7, with D hard to call. The V gene lost 2 bases and the J gene lost 7 bases, with 15 bases spanning the gap. The germline gives CDR1 MNHNY, CDR2 SVGAGI (reference sequence). The CDR3 is made up of 14 amino acids.

This clonotype came up many times. The gene calls are TRBV7-2 and TRBJ2-3; the D is unclear. The germline V and J ends were trimmed by 4 bases and 6 bases, with 8 bases remaining between them. Germline V gene lookup returns CDR1 SGHTA and CDR2 FQGNSA. This CDR3 is 12 amino acids long. The CDR3 is CASSSTRDTQYF. CDR3 coding DNA: TGTGCCAGCAGCTCAACGCGGGATACGCAGTATTTT.

The sample holds many counts of this clonotype. The V and J genes are TRBV20-1 and TRBJ1-4, with unresolved D. This CDR3 comprises 14 residues. Germline CDR1 reads DFQATT; CDR2 reads SNEGSKA (reference sequence). Deletions cut 5 bases from V and 0 bases from J, with 10 bases between. DNA for the CDR3: TGCAGTGCTGTAGACGGTGCAACTAATGAAAAACTGTTTTTT. It specifies CSAVDGATNEKLFF.

The table lists this clonotype with a few counts. The V and J genes are TRBV20-1 and TRBJ2-5; D may be TRBD1 (5 bases). This CDR3 spans 11 amino acids. Between the trimmed V and J ends, which lost 6 bases and 7 bases, there was a span of 12 bases. The germline CDR1 and CDR2 sequences are DFQATT and SNEGSKA (reference sequence). This chain's CDR3 is CSAERQGTQYF. The DNA of the CDR3 is TGCAGTGCGGAGCGTCAGGGGACCCAGTACTTC.